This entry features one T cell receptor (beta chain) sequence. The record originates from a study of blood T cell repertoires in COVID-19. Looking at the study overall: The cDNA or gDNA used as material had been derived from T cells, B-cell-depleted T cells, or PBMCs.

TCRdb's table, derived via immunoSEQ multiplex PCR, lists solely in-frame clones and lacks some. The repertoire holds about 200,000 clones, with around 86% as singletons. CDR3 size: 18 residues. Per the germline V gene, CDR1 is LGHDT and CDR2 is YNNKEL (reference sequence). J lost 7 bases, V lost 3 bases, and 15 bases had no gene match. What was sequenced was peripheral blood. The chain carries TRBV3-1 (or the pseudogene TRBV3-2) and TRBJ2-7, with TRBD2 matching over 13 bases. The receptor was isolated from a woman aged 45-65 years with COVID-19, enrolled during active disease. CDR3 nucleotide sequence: TGTGCCAGCAGCCACCTCTCTGGACTAGCGGGGGACTTCATGGAGCAGTACTTC. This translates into CASSHLSGLAGDFMEQYF.